This T cell receptor beta chain was retrieved from a study of blood T cell repertoires in COVID-19 (dated by TCRdb to the early 2020s). At the level of the whole study: Collaborator samples came from the United States, Italy and Spain and covered acute and convalescent phases of COVID-19. The material from the prospective study consisted of cDNA or gDNA derived from T cells, B-cell-depleted T cells, or PBMCs. The dataset comprised deeply sampled blood TCRbeta repertoires from subjects exposed to, actively infected with, or recovered from COVID-19. The repertoires were made available in a free public database intended to serve as a resource for research on the immune response to SARS-CoV-2. Samples came from the ongoing ImmuneRACE study (first 160 participants) plus 1,254 subjects from 6 global collaborators. A de-identified subject ID, COVID-19 status, age in years and sex were almost always included in the sample metadata. Where available, HLA class I and class II types were taken from metadata supplied by the sample provider and were not determined by assay-based typing.

What the authors observed across the whole study: How much clinical and demographic metadata was included differed by source and by participant, and the metadata was provided uncurated.

The immunoSEQ Assay, a bias-controlled multiplex PCR, was used to amplify TCRbeta CDR3 regions from genomic DNA. The original methods were these. The number of nucleated cells in each sample was estimated from the amplification of reference gene primers within the assay. To quantify the absolute abundance of each unique TCRbeta CDR3 rearrangement, sequence reads were collapsed and filtered. For each sample, productive Simpson clonality was calculated as the square root of Simpson's diversity index over productive rearrangements. TCRdb provides this immuneACCESS table in a form limited to in-frame rearrangements. Some clones are lacking; in checked studies, under half of them reflect an unresolved V gene, and why the rest are absent is not known. D and trimming were read from the DNA, whereas the V and J calls and clone size are those reported in that table. The sample contains tens of thousands of clones, more than 80% of them found a single time. Of the sample, around 17% falls within the top ten clones.

The collaborating institutions used their own protocols to collect whole blood in K2EDTA tubes. For TCRbeta analysis, collaborators shipped samples as frozen whole blood, isolated PBMCs, or DNA extracted from either of those sample types. CDR3 length: 13 amino acids, cysteine to phenylalanine. The only DNA kept is the CDR3, 39 bases in frame from the first base. V and J are truncated by 2 bases and 7 bases respectively, leaving an intervening sequence of 9 bases. The germline V gene (reference sequence) gives CDR1 as GTSNPN and CDR2 as SVGIG. A note on this clone: The antigen it binds to is not known. Qualities for individual bases were not recorded, and no much larger clone is one base off.

The sample taken for sequencing was peripheral blood. The sequence joins TRBV30 to TRBJ1-6, and the D gene may be TRBD1, 6 bases matching. This receptor was identified in a man between 35 and 55 years old with acute or convalescent COVID-19. The CDR3 in this case is CAWSPQGNSPLHF. The nucleotide sequence is given as TGTGCCTGGAGTCCCCAGGGGAATTCACCCCTCCACTTT. Outside the CDR3, residues come from the reference TRBV30 and TRBJ1-6 proteins, so the full variable domain is: SQTIHQWPATLVQPVGSPLSLECTVEGTSNPNLYWYRQAAGRGLQLLFYSVGIGQISSEVPQNLSASRPQDRQFILSSKKLLLSDSGFYLCAWSPQGNSPLHFGNGTRLTVT.